The 25 T cell receptor beta chains reported below all come from one sample, sequenced in a study of Graves' ophthalmopathy and Graves' hyperthyroidism. Amplified TCR beta CDR3 regions were obtained using RNA transcripts as template. The authors performed first-round RT-PCR with HTBI primers and then a second-round multiplex PCR. TCRdb re-called the multiplex PCR reads with MiXCR, one entry per CDR3 protein. The table has around 1.1 million distinct CDR3 sequences, around a third seen once. Sequencing used peripheral blood or thyroid tissue (not recorded which). The receptor source for this set is an adult man with Graves' hyperthyroidism.

This clonotype was counted at least ten times. This chain connects TRBV6-1 to TRBJ2-7, with a tentative D call TRBD2 (5 bases). V was shortened by 1 base and J by 6 bases, with 13 bases between the two germline ends. The germline CDR1 and CDR2 sequences are MNHNS and SASEGT. CDR3 length: 14 residues. This CDR3 reads CASSEVQPEGEQYF. The CDR3, as DNA: TGTGCCAGCAGTGAAGTACAACCCGAGGGCGAGCAGTACTTC.

V is TRBV5-1 and J is TRBJ2-5; 11 bases align to TRBD2. V gave up 4 bases and J gave up 5 bases; unmatched junction bases: 7. This CDR3 contains 15 residues. Per germline, CDR1 SGHRS and CDR2 YFSETQ. CDR3 DNA: TGCGCCAGCAGCGAGGGGACTAGCGGCGCGGAGACCCAGTACTTC. It encodes CASSEGTSGAETQYF.

This clonotype was detected ten times or more. The chain joins TRBV19 to TRBJ1-1; tentatively, D is TRBD1 (5 bases). This CDR3 has 16 residues. Germline V CDR1 and CDR2: LNHDA, SQIVND (reference sequence). V lost 7 bases to trimming and J lost 0 bases, with 18 bases between them. CDR3: CASKRGSVKMNTEAFF. CDR3 DNA: TGTGCCAGTAAGCGGGGCAGTGTTAAAATGAACACTGAAGCTTTCTTT.

Many counts were recorded for this clonotype. This chain links TRBV5-1 with TRBJ1-2; perhaps TRBD1 as D (6 bases). CDR1 and CDR2 from the germline V gene are SGHRS and YFSETQ. There are 14 residues in the CDR3. The V end was cut by 0 bases, the J end by 8 bases, with 14 bases between. The CDR3 spells CASSLGGDTTGYTF. In DNA, the CDR3 is TGCGCCAGCAGCTTGGGGGGGGACACGACGGGCTACACCTTC. The variable domain in full, with the rest retrieved from reference TRBV5-1 and TRBJ1-2, is KAGVTQTPRYLIKTRGQQVTLSCSPISGHRSVSWYQQTPGQGLQFLFEYFSETQRNKGNFPGRFSGRQFSNSRSEMNVSTLELGDSALYLCASSLGGDTTGYTFGSGTRLTVV.

This clonotype was counted at least ten times. The chain links TRBV5-1 to TRBJ2-7; 9 positions match TRBD2. The CDR3 is 16 residues long. J gave up 0 bases and V 0 bases, and 4 bases lay outside the gene matches. The germline CDR1 and CDR2 sequences are SGHRS and YFSETQ. The CDR3 is CASSLAGSGSSYEQYF. The CDR3, as DNA: TGCGCCAGCAGCTTGGCGGGTAGCGGGAGCTCCTACGAGCAGTACTTC.

The genes are TRBV7-2 and TRBJ1-2, with 7 bases identical to TRBD1. The CDR3 consists of 15 residues. V dropped 2 bases and J dropped 8; count of bases not matched to a gene: 11. In germline, CDR1 is SGHTA, CDR2 FQGNSA. The CDR3 DNA reads TGTGCCAGCAGCTTAACAGGGGAGTCGTCCCTAGGCTACACCTTC. The encoded protein is CASSLTGESSLGYTF.

In this sample, this clonotype turned up a few times. The chain joins TRBV7-2 to TRBJ1-1; possible D gene TRBD1, 5 bases. Germline CDR1 is SGHTA and CDR2 is FQGNSA. This CDR3 is 16 amino acids long. Trimming left V 4 bases short and J 10 bases short, with 25 bases between. The CDR3 here is CASSSFSGRQTEGAFF. The CDR3, as DNA: TGTGCCAGCAGCTCCTTTTCTGGCAGACAGACGGAAGGAGCTTTCTTT.

The V call is TRBV28, the J call TRBJ2-7; D not certain. The CDR3 is made up of 15 amino acids. Trimming removed 2 bases at V and 1 base at J, with 12 bases between. Germline assignment: CDR1 MDHEN and CDR2 SYDVKM. DNA of the CDR3: TGTGCCAGCAGTTTACCCTCGGATGGTTCCTACGAGCAGTACTTC. As protein: CASSLPSDGSYEQYF.

In its sample, this clonotype was seen many times. The chain has TRBV11-2 and TRBJ2-2; 8 positions agree with TRBD2. With V trimmed by 3 bases and J by 1 base, 1 base remained unmatched. Germline V lookup: CDR1 SGHAT, CDR2 FQNNGV. The CDR3 is 15 residues long. CDR3 in DNA: TGTGCCAGCAGCTTCGCGGGAGGGAACACCGGGGAGCTGTTTTTT. This gives the protein CASSFAGGNTGELFF.

This clonotype was picked up many times. The chain combines TRBV7-6 with TRBJ2-2; no clear D. The length of the CDR3 is 17 residues. V was shortened by 0 bases and J by 0 bases, with 11 bases between the two germline ends. Germline loops: CDR1 SGHVS, CDR2 FNYEAQ. The CDR3 DNA reads TGTGCCAGCAGCTTAGCGAAGGAGCTAACGAACACCGGGGAGCTGTTTTTT. Protein: CASSLAKELTNTGELFF.

J is TRBJ1-5 and V is TRBV28; no reliable D call. V gave up 3 bases and J gave up 9 bases, with 18 bases separating them. Germline V gene sequence: CDR1 MDHEN, CDR2 SYDVKM. CDR3 size: 15 residues. CDR3 coding DNA: TGTGCCAGCAGTTTGGAAGGGAATAGTCCGGGGCCCCAGCATTTT. Its translation: CASSLEGNSPGPQHF.

The V and J genes are TRBV20-1 and TRBJ1-1, with 7 bases that match TRBD1. With 6 bases clipped from V and 5 bases from J, the junction kept 12 bases outside the gene matches. CDR3 size: 14 residues. Germline V gene sequence: CDR1 DFQATT, CDR2 SNEGSKA (reference sequence). CDR3 loop: CSAQTDRERTEAFF. Written as DNA, the CDR3 is TGCAGTGCCCAAACCGACAGGGAAAGGACTGAAGCTTTCTTT.

The chain uses TRBV7-9 and TRBJ2-6; D is undetermined. The V gene lost 5 bases and the J gene lost 0 bases, with 14 bases spanning the gap. Looked up from germline, CDR1 is SEHNR and CDR2 is FQNEAQ (reference sequence). CDR3 size: 17 residues. The CDR3 DNA reads TGTGCCAGCAGCCCAACTGATATCAACTCTGGGGCCAACGTCCTGACTTTC. This encodes CASSPTDINSGANVLTF. Full variable domain (remainder filled in from reference TRBV7-9 and TRBJ2-6): DTGVSQNPRHKITKRGQNVTFRCDPISEHNRLYWYRQTLGQGPEFLTYFQNEAQLEKSRLLSDRFSAERPKGSFSTLEIQRTEQGDSAMYLCASSPTDINSGANVLTFGAGSRLTVL.

A single count supports this clonotype. The chain recombines TRBV29-1 with TRBJ2-2, with TRBD2 matching over 11 bases. CDR1 is SQVTM and CDR2 is ANQGSEA in the germline V gene. CDR3 length equals 18 residues. The DNA of the CDR3 is TGCAGTGCTAGAGGGACTAGCGGACTAAACATGGGCACCGGGGAGCTGTTTTTT. Translation gives CSARGTSGLNMGTGELFF.

With respect to this clonotype: Given a much more abundant clone one base away, this may be a read error. The V gene is TRBV20-1, the J gene TRBJ1-5; D uncertain. Germline values: CDR1 DFQATT, CDR2 SNEGSKA (reference sequence). The germline V and J ends were trimmed by 3 bases and 6 bases, with 12 bases remaining between them. This CDR3 has 13 residues. The CDR3 nucleotides are TGCAGTGCTAGCGAGTTTGCGAGTCAGCCCCAGCATTTT. Its protein product is CSASEFASQPQHF.

The chain links TRBV7-8 to TRBJ1-4; 11 bases are a match to TRBD1. The CDR3 has 15 amino acids. The V and J ends lost 4 bases and 8 bases, in that order; junction bases with no gene match: 6. Germline V CDR1 and CDR2: SGHVS, FQNEAQ. CDR3 in amino acids: CASSYGTGGREKLFF. CDR3 sequence (DNA): TGTGCCAGCAGCTACGGGACAGGGGGTCGCGAAAAACTGTTTTTT.

The chain uses TRBV7-2 and TRBJ1-6; perhaps TRBD1 as D (6 bases). This CDR3 is 13 amino acids long. V shed 3 bases and J shed 13 bases, with 13 bases lying between them. Germline CDR1 reads SGHTA; CDR2 reads FQGNSA. The CDR3 nucleotides read TGTGCCAGCAGCTTGGGGCAGGGGCGGCCCCTCCACTTT. Translation gives CASSLGQGRPLHF.

This rearrangement joins TRBV20-1 to TRBJ1-1, with TRBD1 as a possible D gene (5 bases). The germline V gene encodes CDR1 DFQATT and CDR2 SNEGSKA (reference sequence). The ends were cut back, 3 bases at V and 1 base at J, with 18 bases in the middle. The CDR3 has 16 residues. The CDR3 region has the DNA TGCAGTGCTAGGATACCTTCGATGGGGCGGAACACTGAAGCTTTCTTT. It encodes CSARIPSMGRNTEAFF.

This chain links TRBV29-1 with TRBJ2-6; 7 nucleotides line up with TRBD1. The CDR3 runs to 14 residues. CDR1 is SQVTM, CDR2 ANQGSEA, per germline. V trimming: 4 bases; J trimming: 4 bases; junction bases outside the gene matches: 4. CDR3: CSVAEGQGANVLTF. Written as DNA, the CDR3 is TGCAGCGTTGCCGAGGGACAGGGGGCCAACGTCCTGACTTTC. Drawing the rest from reference TRBV29-1 and TRBJ2-6, the complete variable domain is SAVISQKPSRDICQRGTSLTIQCQVDSQVTMMFWYRQQPGQSLTLIATANQGSEATYESGFVIDKFPISRPNLTFSTLTVSNMSPEDSSIYLCSVAEGQGANVLTFGAGSRLTVL.

This clonotype was counted many times. The chain uses TRBV25-1 and TRBJ1-1, with no clear D. V lost 1 base and J 10 bases, leaving 10 bases between the germline ends. Looked up from germline, CDR1 is MGHDK and CDR2 is SYGVNS. The CDR3 length is 12 residues. The CDR3: CASSESTSTAFF. CDR3 DNA sequence: TGTGCCAGCAGTGAATCTACGTCGACAGCTTTCTTT.

This clonotype was observed once. Without the conserved terminal phenylalanine or tryptophan, this CDR3 likely stems from a read error. Because the CDR3's place on the DNA is in doubt, the DNA is left out and the CDR3 is given as listed by TCRdb. This chain links TRBV7-9 with TRBJ2-2; the table's D call, TRBD2, has no DNA check behind it. CDR1 and CDR2 from the germline V gene are SEHNR and FQNEAQ (reference sequence). The CDR3 spans 11 residues, counting both ends. CDR3 in amino acids: CASSHPRGRAQ.

On this clonotype: A much larger clone sits a single nucleotide away, making a read error possible. The chain employs TRBV20-1 and TRBJ1-2; D not resolved. Germline lookup yields CDR1 DFQATT and CDR2 SNEGSKA (reference sequence). There are 14 residues in the CDR3. CDR3 in amino acids: CSARDLDENYDYTF. As DNA, the CDR3 is TGCAGTGCTAGAGATCTTGACGAGAACTATGACTACACCTTC.

This clonotype appeared many times. This chain joins TRBV7-2 and TRBJ1-5; D might be TRBD1 (5 bases). Trimming removed 5 bases from V and 5 bases from J, with 25 bases in between. The CDR3 has 18 residues. Germline loops: CDR1 SGHTA, CDR2 FQGNSA. CDR3 nucleotides: TGTGCCAGCAGCAGGGACGGGACTTGGCGCGACGCTTATCAGCCCCAGCATTTT. Translated: CASSRDGTWRDAYQPQHF.

This clonotype has a count of ten or more. This chain links TRBV4-3 with TRBJ2-2; D gene uncertain. Germline CDR1 is LGHNA and CDR2 is YSLEER. The germline V and J ends were trimmed by 0 bases and 6 bases, with 5 bases remaining between them. The CDR3 is made up of 13 amino acids. The CDR3 protein is CASSQDLAGELFF. CDR3 nucleotide sequence: TGCGCCAGCAGCCAAGATCTGGCCGGGGAGCTGTTTTTT.

The chain recombines TRBV12-3 or TRBV12-4 with TRBJ1-3; perhaps TRBD1 as D (5 bases). This CDR3 is 17 amino acids long. Trimming pared 4 bases from V and 0 bases from J, leaving 16 bases between. The CDR3 here is CASSSSRESYSGNTIYF. CDR3 coding DNA: TGTGCCAGCAGTTCCTCCAGGGAGTCCTACTCTGGAAACACCATATATTTT.